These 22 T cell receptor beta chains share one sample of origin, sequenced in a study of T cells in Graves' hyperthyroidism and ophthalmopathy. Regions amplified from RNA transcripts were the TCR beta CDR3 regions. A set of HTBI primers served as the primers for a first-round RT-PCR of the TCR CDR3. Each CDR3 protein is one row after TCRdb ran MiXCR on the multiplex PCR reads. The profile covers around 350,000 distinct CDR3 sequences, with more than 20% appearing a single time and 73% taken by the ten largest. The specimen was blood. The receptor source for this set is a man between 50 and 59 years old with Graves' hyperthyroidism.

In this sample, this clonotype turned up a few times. The CDR3 sequence is CASSGSSASYEQYF. CDR3 DNA sequence: TGTGCCAGCAGCGGAAGTAGTGCCTCCTACGAGCAGTACTTC. This chain joins TRBV7-9 and TRBJ2-7; D remains unclear. The V end lost 5 bases, the J end lost 0 bases, and 11 bases lay between the germline ends. Germline values: CDR1 SEHNR, CDR2 FQNEAQ (reference sequence). The CDR3 consists of 14 residues.

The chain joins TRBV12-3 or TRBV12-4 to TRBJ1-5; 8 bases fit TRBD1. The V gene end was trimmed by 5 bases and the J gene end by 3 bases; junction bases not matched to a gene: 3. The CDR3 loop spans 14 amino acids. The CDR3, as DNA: TGTGCCAGCAGTCGACAGGGGACCAATCAGCCCCAGCATTTT. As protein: CASSRQGTNQPQHF.

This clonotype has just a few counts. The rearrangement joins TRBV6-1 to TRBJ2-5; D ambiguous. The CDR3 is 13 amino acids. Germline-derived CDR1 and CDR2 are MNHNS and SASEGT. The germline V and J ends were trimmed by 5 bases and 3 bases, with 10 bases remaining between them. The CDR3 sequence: CASSPQMKETQYF. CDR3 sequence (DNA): TGTGCCAGCAGTCCACAGATGAAAGAGACCCAGTACTTC.

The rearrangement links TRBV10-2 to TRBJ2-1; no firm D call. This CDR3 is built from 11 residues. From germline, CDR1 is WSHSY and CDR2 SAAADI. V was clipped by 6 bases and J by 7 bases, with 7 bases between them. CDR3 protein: CASSQLNEQFF. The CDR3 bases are TGCGCCAGCAGCCAGTTAAATGAGCAGTTCTTC.

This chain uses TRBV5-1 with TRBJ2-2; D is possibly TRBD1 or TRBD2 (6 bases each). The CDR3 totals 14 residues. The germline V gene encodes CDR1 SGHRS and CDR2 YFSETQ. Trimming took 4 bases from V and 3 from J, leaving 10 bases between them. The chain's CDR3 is CASSAGQHTGELFF. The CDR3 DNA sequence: TGCGCCAGCAGCGCGGGACAACACACCGGGGAGCTGTTTTTT.

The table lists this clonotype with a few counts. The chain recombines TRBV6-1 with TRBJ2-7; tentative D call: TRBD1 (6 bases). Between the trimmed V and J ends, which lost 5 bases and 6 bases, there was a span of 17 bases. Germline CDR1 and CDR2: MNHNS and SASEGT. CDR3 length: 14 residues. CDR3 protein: CASSQGSRGAEQYF. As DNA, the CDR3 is TGTGCCAGCAGTCAAGGAAGCAGGGGTGCCGAGCAGTACTTC.

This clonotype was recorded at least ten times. CDR3 sequence (DNA): TGTGCCAGCAGTTCCTTAAAGCAGTCTGGCTACACCTTC. It translates to CASSSLKQSGYTF. The chain has TRBV6-1 and TRBJ1-2; D unresolved. CDR1 is MNHNS, CDR2 SASEGT, per germline. The CDR3 totals 13 residues. V was shortened by 5 bases and J by 7 bases, with 14 bases between the two germline ends.

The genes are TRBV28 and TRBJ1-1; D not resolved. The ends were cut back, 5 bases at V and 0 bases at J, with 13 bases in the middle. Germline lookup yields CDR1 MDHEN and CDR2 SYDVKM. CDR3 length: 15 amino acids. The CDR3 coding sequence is TGTGCCAGCAGTAGACGGACCCGACTGAACACTGAAGCTTTCTTT. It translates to CASSRRTRLNTEAFF.

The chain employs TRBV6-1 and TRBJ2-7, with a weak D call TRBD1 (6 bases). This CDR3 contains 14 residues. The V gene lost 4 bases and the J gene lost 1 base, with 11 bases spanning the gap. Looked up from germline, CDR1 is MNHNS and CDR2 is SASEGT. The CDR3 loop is CASSGTQGSYEQYF. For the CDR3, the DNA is TGTGCCAGCAGTGGAACACAGGGATCCTACGAGCAGTACTTC.

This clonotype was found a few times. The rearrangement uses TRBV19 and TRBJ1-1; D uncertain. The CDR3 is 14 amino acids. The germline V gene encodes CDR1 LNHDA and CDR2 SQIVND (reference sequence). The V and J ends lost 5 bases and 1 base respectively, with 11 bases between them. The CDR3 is CASSPLAGNTEAFF. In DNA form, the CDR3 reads TGTGCCAGTAGTCCACTGGCAGGGAACACTGAAGCTTTCTTT. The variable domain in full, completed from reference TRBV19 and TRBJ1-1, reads DGGITQSPKYLFRKEGQNVTLSCEQNLNHDAMYWYRQDPGQGLRLIYYSQIVNDFQKGDIAEGYSVSREKKESFPLTVTSAQKNPTAFYLCASSPLAGNTEAFFGQGTRLTVV.

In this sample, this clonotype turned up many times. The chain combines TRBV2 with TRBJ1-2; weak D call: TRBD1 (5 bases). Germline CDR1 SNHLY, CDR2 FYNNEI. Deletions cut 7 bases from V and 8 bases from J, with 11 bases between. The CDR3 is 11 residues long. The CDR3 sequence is CASTGGGGYTF. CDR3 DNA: TGTGCCAGCACTGGGGGAGGAGGCTACACCTTC.

The CDR3 is CASSFTGELPQHF. CDR3 bases: TGTGCCAGCAGCTTCACAGGGGAACTGCCCCAGCATTTT. This chain links TRBV12-3 or TRBV12-4 with TRBJ1-5; the match to TRBD1 covers 7 bases. The J segment lost 9 bases and the V segment lost 6 bases, leaving 8 bases of the junction unmatched. The CDR3 is made up of 13 amino acids.

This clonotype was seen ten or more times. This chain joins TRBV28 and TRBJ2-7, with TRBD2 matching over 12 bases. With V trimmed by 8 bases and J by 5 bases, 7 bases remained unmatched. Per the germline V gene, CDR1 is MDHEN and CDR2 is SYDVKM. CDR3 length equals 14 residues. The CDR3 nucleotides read TGTGCCAGCCCACCTAGCGGGAGGGCCCACGAGCAGTACTTC. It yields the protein CASPPSGRAHEQYF.

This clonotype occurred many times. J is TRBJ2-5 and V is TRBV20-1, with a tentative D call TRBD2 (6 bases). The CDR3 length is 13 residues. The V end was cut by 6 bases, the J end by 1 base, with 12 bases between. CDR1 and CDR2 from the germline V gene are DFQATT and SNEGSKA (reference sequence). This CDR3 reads CSARAGPQETQYF. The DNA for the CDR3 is TGCAGTGCCCGGGCGGGACCCCAAGAGACCCAGTACTTC.

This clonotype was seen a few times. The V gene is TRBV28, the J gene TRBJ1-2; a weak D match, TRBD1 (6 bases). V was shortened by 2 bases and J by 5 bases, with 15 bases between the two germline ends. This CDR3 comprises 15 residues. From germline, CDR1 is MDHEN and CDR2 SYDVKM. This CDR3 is CASSLLPRGNYGYTF. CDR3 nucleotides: TGTGCCAGCAGTTTACTTCCTAGGGGGAATTATGGCTACACCTTC.

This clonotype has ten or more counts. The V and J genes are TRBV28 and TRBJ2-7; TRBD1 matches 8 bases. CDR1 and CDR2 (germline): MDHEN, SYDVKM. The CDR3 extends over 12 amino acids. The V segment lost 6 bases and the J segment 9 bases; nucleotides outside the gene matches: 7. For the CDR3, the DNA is TGTGCCAGCAGATCTCAAGGGACAGGGCAGTACTTC. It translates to CASRSQGTGQYF.

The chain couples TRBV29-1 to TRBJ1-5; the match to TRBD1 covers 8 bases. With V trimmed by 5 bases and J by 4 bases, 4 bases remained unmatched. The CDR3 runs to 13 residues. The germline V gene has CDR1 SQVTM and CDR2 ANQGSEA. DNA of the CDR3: TGCAGCGTTAGGACAGGGAGTAATCAGCCCCAGCATTTT. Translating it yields CSVRTGSNQPQHF. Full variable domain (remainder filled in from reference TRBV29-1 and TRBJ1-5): SAVISQKPSRDICQRGTSLTIQCQVDSQVTMMFWYRQQPGQSLTLIATANQGSEATYESGFVIDKFPISRPNLTFSTLTVSNMSPEDSSIYLCSVRTGSNQPQHFGDGTRLSIL.

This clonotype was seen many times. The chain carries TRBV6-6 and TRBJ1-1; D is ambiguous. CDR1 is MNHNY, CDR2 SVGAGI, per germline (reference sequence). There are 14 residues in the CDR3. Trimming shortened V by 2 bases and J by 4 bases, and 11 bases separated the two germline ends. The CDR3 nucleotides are TGTGCCAGCAGTTACGATGGGATGAGCACTGAAGCTTTCTTT. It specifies CASSYDGMSTEAFF.

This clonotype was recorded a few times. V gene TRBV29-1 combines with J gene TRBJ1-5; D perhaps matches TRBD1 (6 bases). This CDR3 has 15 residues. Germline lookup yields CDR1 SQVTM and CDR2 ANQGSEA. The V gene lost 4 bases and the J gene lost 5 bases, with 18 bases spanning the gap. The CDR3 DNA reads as TGCAGCGTTGCATTGGGACACCCGGGCGATCAGCCCCAGCATTTT. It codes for CSVALGHPGDQPQHF.

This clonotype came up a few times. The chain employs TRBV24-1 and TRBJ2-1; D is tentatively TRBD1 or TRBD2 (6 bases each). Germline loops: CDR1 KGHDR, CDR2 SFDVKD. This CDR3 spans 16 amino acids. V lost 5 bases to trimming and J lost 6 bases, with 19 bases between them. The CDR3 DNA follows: TGTGCCACCAGTGGCACCGGGACAAGGAGGGTCAATGAGCAGTTCTTC. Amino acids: CATSGTGTRRVNEQFF.

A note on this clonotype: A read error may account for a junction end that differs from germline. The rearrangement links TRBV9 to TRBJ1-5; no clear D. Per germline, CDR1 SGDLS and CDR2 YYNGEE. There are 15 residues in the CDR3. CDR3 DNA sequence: TGTGCCAGCAGCGTAGGAGGGCTTAGCAATCCGCCCCAGCATTTT. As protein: CASSVGGLSNPPQHF.

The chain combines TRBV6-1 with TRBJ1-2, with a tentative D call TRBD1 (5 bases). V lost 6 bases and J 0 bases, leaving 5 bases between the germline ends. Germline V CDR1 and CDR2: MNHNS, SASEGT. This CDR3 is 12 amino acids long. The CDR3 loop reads CASRGPNYGYTF. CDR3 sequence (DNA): TGTGCCAGCAGGGGGCCTAACTATGGCTACACCTTC.